Listed here are 16 T cell receptor beta chains from one sample, sequenced in a study of cytomegalovirus exposure and HLA in healthy donors. 13 Jbeta primers and 60 Vbeta primers were used for the PCR. Sequencing was performed with immunoSEQ multiplex PCR; in TCRdb, only in-frame clones are kept and a portion is missing. This repertoire shows more than 70,000 clones, about 80% found once; its top ten account for roughly 3%. What was sequenced was PBMCs. The receptor source for this set is a man in his fifties or sixties in good health and CMV-seropositive.

The chain carries TRBV12-5 and TRBJ2-1, with a weak D call TRBD1 (6 bases). From germline, CDR1 is LGHNT and CDR2 FRNRAP. This CDR3 spans 11 amino acids. The ends were cut back, 6 bases at V and 15 bases at J, with 15 bases in the middle. This CDR3 is CASGMTGIPFF. CDR3 DNA: TGTGCTAGTGGGATGACAGGTATTCCGTTCTTC.

This clone was seen only once. The chain combines TRBV6-1 with TRBJ2-5; 10 bases fit TRBD2. The junction had 4 bases not matched to a gene; V was cut back by 1 base and J by 2 bases. Germline CDR1 reads MNHNS; CDR2 reads SASEGT. The CDR3 sequence is 16 residues long. The CDR3 coding sequence is TGTGCCAGCAGTGAAGTGGGACTAGCGTTACAAGAGACCCAGTACTTC. Translation: CASSEVGLALQETQYF.

The chain carries TRBV27 and TRBJ2-1; TRBD1 aligns across 9 bases. The trim removed 2 bases at V and 0 bases at J, leaving 5 bases unmatched. Germline V CDR1 and CDR2: MNHEY, SMNVEV (reference sequence). CDR3 length equals 17 residues. The CDR3 region has the DNA TGTGCCAGCAGTTTAACACCGGGACAGGGCTCCTACAATGAGCAGTTCTTC. This gives the protein CASSLTPGQGSYNEQFF.

The J gene is TRBJ1-2, the V gene TRBV4-3, with D tentatively TRBD1 (5 bases). The V gene lost 0 bases and the J gene lost 1 base, with 15 bases spanning the gap. Germline loops: CDR1 LGHNA, CDR2 YSLEER. CDR3 size: 17 residues. CDR3 loop: CASSQDRSREFNYGYTF. For the CDR3, the DNA is TGCGCCAGCAGCCAAGATAGGTCCAGGGAATTTAACTATGGCTACACCTTC.

The rearrangement uses TRBV4-3 and TRBJ2-7; D may be TRBD1 (5 bases). Germline V gene lookup returns CDR1 LGHNA and CDR2 YSLEER. The CDR3 has 16 residues. The germline V and J ends were trimmed by 4 bases and 1 base, with 17 bases remaining between them. The CDR3 is CASSPTGVPLSYEQYF. The CDR3 DNA follows: TGCGCCAGCAGCCCAACAGGCGTACCACTGTCCTACGAGCAGTACTTC.

This rearrangement joins TRBV15 to TRBJ1-2; 7 bases match TRBD1. Per germline, CDR1 LNHNV and CDR2 YYDKDF (reference sequence). V shed 9 bases and J 6 bases; nucleotides not matched to a gene: 7. This CDR3 has 12 amino acids. CDR3 DNA sequence: TGTGCCACTTCGGAAGGGGGCGATGGCTACACCTTC. It translates to CATSEGGDGYTF. The whole variable domain, filled in from reference TRBV15 and TRBJ1-2, reads DAMVIQNPRYQVTQFGKPVTLSCSQTLNHNVMYWYQQKSSQAPKLLFHYYDKDFNNEADTPDNFQSRRPNTSFCFLDIRSPGLGDTAMYLCATSEGGDGYTFGSGTRLTVV.

The chain carries TRBV30 and TRBJ1-3; tentative D call: TRBD1 (5 bases). V was trimmed by 2 bases and J by 4 bases, leaving 12 bases between them. This CDR3 spans 14 amino acids. CDR1 and CDR2 (germline): GTSNPN, SVGIG (reference sequence). The chain's CDR3 is CAWSRGADGNTIYF. The CDR3 nucleotides are TGTGCCTGGAGTCGTGGGGCGGACGGAAACACCATATATTTT.

V and J are TRBV5-6 and TRBJ1-4; possible D gene TRBD1, 5 bases. CDR1 SGHDT and CDR2 YYEEEE come from the germline V gene. The CDR3 totals 17 residues. V shed 0 bases and J shed 2 bases, with 14 bases lying between them. CDR3 nucleotides: TGTGCCAGCAGCTTGGACGGGTTGAAGGGGACTAATGAAAAACTGTTTTTT. Translated, it gives CASSLDGLKGTNEKLFF. Using reference TRBV5-6 and TRBJ1-4 for the parts outside the CDR3, the full variable domain is DAGVTQSPTHLIKTRGQQVTLRCSPKSGHDTVSWYQQALGQGPQFIFQYYEEEERQRGNFPDRFSGHQFPNYSSELNVNALLLGDSALYLCASSLDGLKGTNEKLFFGSGTQLSVL.

Regarding this clone: Other DNA variants within this sample encode the same CDR3. V gene TRBV11-3 combines with J gene TRBJ2-2, with TRBD2 identical over 14 bases. Losses at the gene ends were 5 bases for V and 5 bases for J; bases not matched to a gene: 4. Germline V gene lookup returns CDR1 SGHNT and CDR2 YENEEA. The CDR3 length is 16 residues. This CDR3 reads CASSLGTSGSTGELFF. CDR3 nucleotide sequence: TGTGCCAGCAGCCTGGGGACTAGCGGGAGTACCGGGGAGCTGTTTTTT.

The table lists this clone with a few counts. Other DNA sequences in the same sample also yield this CDR3. The chain recombines TRBV19 with TRBJ2-7; 8 bases align to TRBD1. J was trimmed by 0 bases and V by 3 bases; bases with no gene match: 1. The CDR3 length is 14 residues. The germline V gene encodes CDR1 LNHDA and CDR2 SQIVND (reference sequence). For the CDR3, the DNA is TGTGCCAGTAGTATCGGACAGGGCTCCTACGAGCAGTACTTC. Residues: CASSIGQGSYEQYF.

The table lists this clone with a count of one. One junction end disagrees with the germline gene, perhaps due to a read error. The genes are TRBV7-9 and TRBJ2-5; 12 nucleotides match TRBD2. The CDR3 loop spans 16 amino acids. CDR1 and CDR2 (germline): SEHNR, FQNEAQ (reference sequence). In nucleotides, the CDR3 is TGTTCCAGCAGCTCGTCACTAGCGGGAGGTCAAGAGACCCAGTACTTC. It encodes CSSSSSLAGGQETQYF.

The chain uses TRBV9 and TRBJ1-3, with TRBD1 matching over 7 bases. V dropped 2 bases and J dropped 4; count of bases not matched to a gene: 6. This CDR3 spans 15 amino acids. Germline values: CDR1 SGDLS, CDR2 YYNGEE. DNA for the CDR3: TGTGCCAGCAGCGTGAAGGGGGCGGAGGGAAACACCATATATTTT. Amino acid sequence: CASSVKGAEGNTIYF.

The CDR3 loop is CAWGTGMNTGELFF. Written as DNA, the CDR3 is TGTGCCTGGGGGACAGGAATGAACACCGGGGAGCTGTTTTTT. The chain links TRBV30 to TRBJ2-2; 8 bases align to TRBD1. Germline lookup yields CDR1 GTSNPN and CDR2 SVGIG (reference sequence). This CDR3 region has 14 residues. Trimming removed 5 bases from V and 1 base from J; junction bases left unmatched: 3. Using reference TRBV30 and TRBJ2-2 for the parts outside the CDR3, the full variable domain is SQTIHQWPATLVQPVGSPLSLECTVEGTSNPNLYWYRQAAGRGLQLLFYSVGIGQISSEVPQNLSASRPQDRQFILSSKKLLLSDSGFYLCAWGTGMNTGELFFGEGSRLTVL.

V usage is TRBV7-2 and J usage is TRBJ1-5; D may be TRBD1 (5 bases). The V gene's germline CDR1 is SGHTA and CDR2 FQGNSA. The ends were cut back, 5 bases at V and 6 bases at J, with 11 bases in the middle. This CDR3 is 13 amino acids long. CDR3 DNA sequence: TGTGCCAGCAGCCAGGTGGGGGGTCAGCCCCAGCATTTT. Translation gives CASSQVGGQPQHF.

Remarks on this clone: One end of the junction does not line up with germline, which may come from a read error. The rearrangement links TRBV6-5 to TRBJ2-5; a possible D gene is TRBD2 (6 bases). The V gene's germline CDR1 is MNHEY and CDR2 SVGAGI. The CDR3 extends over 15 amino acids. CDR3 DNA sequence: TGTGCCAGCAGCCGTACGACTAGTACCCAAGCGACCCAGTACTTC. Amino acid sequence: CASSRTTSTQATQYF.

This chain joins TRBV6-1 and TRBJ1-1; D is ambiguous. The germline V and J ends were trimmed by 5 bases and 1 base, with 11 bases remaining between them. The V gene's germline CDR1 is MNHNS and CDR2 SASEGT. CDR3 size: 14 residues. The CDR3: CASSHQRGNTEAFF. CDR3 nucleotide sequence: TGTGCCAGCAGTCACCAGAGAGGGAACACTGAAGCTTTCTTT.